This T cell receptor beta chain was documented in a study of tumor-infiltrating lymphocytes in glioblastoma multiforme. Comment on this clonotype: The junction shows a germline mismatch at one end, possibly a read error.

The CDR3 is 15 residues long. Germline V gene lookup returns CDR1 DFQATT and CDR2 SNEGSKA (reference sequence). Multiple V-beta primers and a C-beta primer amplified TCRB from RNA. MiXCR was run by TCRdb on the multiplex PCR reads, yielding one entry per CDR3 protein. The sample yields more than 10,000 distinct CDR3 sequences, 65% to 75% seen once. Sequences were obtained from brain tumor tissue. The sequence derives from a male donor with glioblastoma. The V call is TRBV20-1, the J call TRBJ2-7; 7 bases line up with TRBD2. Here the CDR3 DNA reads TGCAGTACTAGAGAAGGGACTTCGGGGGGTTACGTGCAGTACTTC. This sequence encodes CSTREGTSGGYVQYF.